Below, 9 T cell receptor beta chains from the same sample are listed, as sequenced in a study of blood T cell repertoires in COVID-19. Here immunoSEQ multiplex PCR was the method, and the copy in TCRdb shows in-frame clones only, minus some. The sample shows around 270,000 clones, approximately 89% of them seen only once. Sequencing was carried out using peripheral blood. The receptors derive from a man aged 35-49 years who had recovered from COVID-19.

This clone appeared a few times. The CDR3 region has the DNA TGTGCCAGCAGCACTCCGAGGCGTTTGGATGATACGCAGTATTTT. Its translation: CASSTPRRLDDTQYF. The rearrangement uses TRBV27 and TRBJ2-3; unclear D gene. Germline V gene data show CDR1 as MNHEY and CDR2 as SMNVEV (reference sequence). With 6 bases removed from V and 6 bases from J, the gap between germline ends came to 19 bases. This CDR3 contains 15 residues.

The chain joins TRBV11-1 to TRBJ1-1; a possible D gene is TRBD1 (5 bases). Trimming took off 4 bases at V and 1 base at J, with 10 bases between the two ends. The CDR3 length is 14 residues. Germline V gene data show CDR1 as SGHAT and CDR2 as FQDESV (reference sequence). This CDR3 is CASSYRDRNTEAFF. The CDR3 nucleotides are TGTGCCAGCAGCTACCGAGACAGGAACACTGAAGCTTTCTTT.

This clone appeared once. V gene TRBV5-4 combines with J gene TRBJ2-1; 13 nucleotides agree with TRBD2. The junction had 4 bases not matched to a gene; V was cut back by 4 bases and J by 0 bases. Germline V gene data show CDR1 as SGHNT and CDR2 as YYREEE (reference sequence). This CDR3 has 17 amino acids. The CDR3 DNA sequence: TGTGCCAGCAGCCCGGGACTAGCGGGGAGCTCCTACAATGAGCAGTTCTTC. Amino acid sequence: CASSPGLAGSSYNEQFF. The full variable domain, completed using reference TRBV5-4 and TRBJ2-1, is ETGVTQSPTHLIKTRGQQVTLRCSSQSGHNTVSWYQQALGQGPQFIFQYYREEENGRGNFPPRFSGLQFPNYSSELNVNALELDDSALYLCASSPGLAGSSYNEQFFGPGTRLTVL.

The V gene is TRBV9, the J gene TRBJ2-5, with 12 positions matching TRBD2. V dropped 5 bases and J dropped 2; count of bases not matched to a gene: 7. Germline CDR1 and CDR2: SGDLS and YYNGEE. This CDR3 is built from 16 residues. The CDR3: CASSPSGGARQETQYF. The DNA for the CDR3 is TGTGCCAGCAGTCCTAGCGGGGGGGCTCGACAAGAGACCCAGTACTTC. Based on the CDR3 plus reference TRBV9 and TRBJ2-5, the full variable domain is DSGVTQTPKHLITATGQRVTLRCSPRSGDLSVYWYQQSLDQGLQFLIQYYNGEERAKGNILERFSAQQFPDLHSELNLSSLELGDSALYFCASSPSGGARQETQYFGPGTRLLVL.

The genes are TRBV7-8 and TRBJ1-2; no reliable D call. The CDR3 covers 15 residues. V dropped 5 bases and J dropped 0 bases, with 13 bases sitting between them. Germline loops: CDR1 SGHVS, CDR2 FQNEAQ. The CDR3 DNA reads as TGTGCCAGCAGCCAGAGGGTCGGCGCTAACTATGGCTACACCTTC. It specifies CASSQRVGANYGYTF.

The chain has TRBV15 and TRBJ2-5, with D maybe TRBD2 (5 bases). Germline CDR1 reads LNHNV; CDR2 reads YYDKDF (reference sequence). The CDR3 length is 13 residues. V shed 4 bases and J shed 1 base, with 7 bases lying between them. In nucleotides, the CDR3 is TGTGCCACCAGCACGGACTTCCAAGAGACCCAGTACTTC. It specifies CATSTDFQETQYF. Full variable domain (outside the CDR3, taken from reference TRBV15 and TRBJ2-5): DAMVIQNPRYQVTQFGKPVTLSCSQTLNHNVMYWYQQKSSQAPKLLFHYYDKDFNNEADTPDNFQSRRPNTSFCFLDIRSPGLGDTAMYLCATSTDFQETQYFGPGTRLLVL.

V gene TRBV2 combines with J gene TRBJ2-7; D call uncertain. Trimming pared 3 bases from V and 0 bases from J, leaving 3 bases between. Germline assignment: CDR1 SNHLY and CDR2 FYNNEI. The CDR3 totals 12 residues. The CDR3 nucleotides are TGTGCCAGCAGTGACAGCTCCTACGAGCAGTACTTC. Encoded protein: CASSDSSYEQYF.

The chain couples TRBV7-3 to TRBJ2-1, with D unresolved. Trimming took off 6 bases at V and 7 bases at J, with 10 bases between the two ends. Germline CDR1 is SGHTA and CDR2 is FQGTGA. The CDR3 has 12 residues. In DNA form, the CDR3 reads TGTGCCAGCAGTGAACCAGCGAATGAGCAGTTCTTC. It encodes CASSEPANEQFF. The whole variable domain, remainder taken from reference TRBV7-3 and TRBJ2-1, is GAGVSQTPSNKVTEKGKYVELRCDPISGHTALYWYRQSLGQGPEFLIYFQGTGAADDSGLPNDRFFAVRPEGSVSTLKIQRTERGDSAVYLCASSEPANEQFFGPGTRLTVL.

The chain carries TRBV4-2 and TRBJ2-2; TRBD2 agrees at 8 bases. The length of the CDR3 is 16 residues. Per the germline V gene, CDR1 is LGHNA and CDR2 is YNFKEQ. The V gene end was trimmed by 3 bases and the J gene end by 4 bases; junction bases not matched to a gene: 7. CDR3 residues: CASSQPWLAGTGELFF. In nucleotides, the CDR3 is TGTGCCAGCAGCCAGCCTTGGCTAGCGGGCACCGGGGAGCTGTTTTTT.